Listed below are T cell receptor beta chains from one sample, sequenced in a study of CD8+CD57+ T cells in acquired aplastic anemia. TCRdb processed the reads anew with MiXCR; each CDR3 protein has one entry. Of roughly 170,000 distinct CDR3 sequences in the sample, approximately 48% were seen once. Sample: sorted CD4+, CD8+, or CD8+CD57+ T cells (not recorded which) from PBMCs. These receptors were obtained from a human donor with aplastic anemia. Both conserved end residues are part of each CDR3. D genes are given only for firm matches. Size is omitted from some rows. Given values are once, few, many or a class for expanded clones.

J: TRBJ2-1
V: TRBV24-1
size: NA
D: NA
DNA: TGTGCCACCAGAGGGACCCACAATGAGCAGTTCTTC
CDR3: CATRGTHNEQFF

J: TRBJ2-1
V: TRBV20-1
size: many
D: NA
DNA: TGCAGTGCCAGGAGGAACCCTTTCGATGAGCAGTTCTTC
CDR3: CSARRNPFDEQFF

J: TRBJ2-7
V: TRBV18
size: NA
D: TRBD2
DNA: TGTGCCAGCAGCCAGACTAGCGGTGAACCCTACGAGCGGTACTTC
CDR3: CASSQTSGEPYERYF

J: TRBJ1-4
V: TRBV9
size: many
D: TRBD1
DNA: TGTGCCAGCAGTCCCGCGGACAGGGAGAATGAAAAACTGTTTTTT
CDR3: CASSPADRENEKLFF

J: TRBJ1-2
V: TRBV10-3
size: NA
D: NA
DNA: TGTGCCATCAGTGACCCCTTCGTCGAAGGGAGGGGGTATGGCTACACCTTC
CDR3: CAISDPFVEGRGYGYTF

J: TRBJ1-1
V: TRBV10-1
size: NA
D: NA
DNA: TGCGCCAGCAGTGAGATGCCCGGGGGTGGGACTGAAGCTTTCTTT
CDR3: CASSEMPGGGTEAFF

J: TRBJ2-3
V: TRBV19
size: NA
D: NA
DNA: TGTGCCAGTAAAAGTCCGGGGAGACGATCCGATACGCAGTATTTT
CDR3: CASKSPGRRSDTQYF

J: TRBJ2-1
V: TRBV7-3
size: NA
D: TRBD2
DNA: TGTGCCAGCAGCTTAACGTTTGGCGGGGGGGCTTCTCACTACAATGAGCAGTTCTTC
CDR3: CASSLTFGGGASHYNEQFF

J: TRBJ1-1
V: TRBV19
size: NA
D: TRBD1
DNA: TGTGCCAGTAGAGTGAGGACAGGTTTGGGCACTGAAGCTTTCTTT
CDR3: CASRVRTGLGTEAFF

J: TRBJ2-7
V: TRBV29-1
size: NA
D: NA
DNA: TGCAGCGTTGGTGAGGGTAGCGAGCAGTACTTC
CDR3: CSVGEGSEQYF

J: TRBJ2-1
V: TRBV20-1
size: NA
D: TRBD1
DNA: TGCAGTGCTAGACAGGGGGCCGGTTACAATGAGCAGTTCTTC
CDR3: CSARQGAGYNEQFF

J: TRBJ1-6
V: TRBV27
size: many
D: NA
DNA: TGTGCCAGCAGCACCAGAGGCGGGCGGAATTCACCCCTCCACTTT
CDR3: CASSTRGGRNSPLHF

J: TRBJ1-2
V: TRBV14
size: many
D: NA
DNA: TGTGCCAGCAGCCAAGTGAAGATGAGCGGCTACACCTTC
CDR3: CASSQVKMSGYTF

J: TRBJ1-3
V: TRBV25-1
size: few
D: NA
DNA: TGTGCCAGCACCTCCGGACCCCGAAACACCATATATTTT
CDR3: CASTSGPRNTIYF

J: TRBJ2-7
V: TRBV5-1
size: many
D: TRBD1
DNA: TGCGCCAGCAGCCATGGGACAGGGGGCGGCGAGCAGTACTTC
CDR3: CASSHGTGGGEQYF

J: TRBJ1-6
V: TRBV5-4
size: many
D: NA
DNA: TGTGCCAGCAGCCTACCAGGACGGGTTTCACCCCTCCACTTT
CDR3: CASSLPGRVSPLHF

J: TRBJ2-7
V: TRBV20-1
size: NA
D: TRBD1
DNA: TGCAGCGTACTCCGGGACAGGTCCTACGAGCAGTACTTC
CDR3: CSVLRDRSYEQYF

J: TRBJ1-2
V: TRBV18
size: NA
D: NA
DNA: TGTGCCAGCTCCCCCGAGGAAGCCTATGGCTACACCTTC
CDR3: CASSPEEAYGYTF

J: TRBJ2-7
V: TRBV29-1
size: NA
D: TRBD2
DNA: TGCAGCGTCGGTAATCCGGGACTAGCGGGGGGTTACGAGCAGTACTTC
CDR3: CSVGNPGLAGGYEQYF

J: TRBJ1-6
V: TRBV12-3/TRBV12-4
size: NA
D: TRBD1
DNA: TGTGCCAGCAGCCCCCGGACAGGACATGTCCTCCACTTT
CDR3: CASSPRTGHVLHF

J: TRBJ1-2
V: TRBV2
size: NA
D: NA
DNA: TGTGCCAGCAGTGGGGGCGGAACTAACTATGGCTACACCTTC
CDR3: CASSGGGTNYGYTF

J: TRBJ2-7
V: TRBV7-3
size: NA
D: NA
DNA: TGTGCCAGCAGCTTAAAGGGTATCTACGAGCAGTACTTC
CDR3: CASSLKGIYEQYF

J: TRBJ1-5
V: TRBV19
size: NA
D: TRBD1
DNA: TGTGCCAGTAGTTCTTGGACAGGGGGCAATCAGCCCCAGCATTTT
CDR3: CASSSWTGGNQPQHF

J: TRBJ1-2
V: TRBV20-1
size: NA
D: NA
DNA: TGCAGTGTCTGGGCAGGGTCGAACTATGGCTACACCTTC
CDR3: CSVWAGSNYGYTF

J: TRBJ2-7
V: TRBV25-1
size: NA
D: NA
DNA: TGTGCCAGCAGAGAGGACAATTCCTACGAGCAGTACTTC
CDR3: CASREDNSYEQYF

J: TRBJ2-3
V: TRBV15
size: NA
D: NA
DNA: TGTGCCGCCAGCAGTGGGACGGGGGACACAGATACGCAGTATTTT
CDR3: CAASSGTGDTDTQYF

J: TRBJ1-5
V: TRBV10-1
size: many
D: NA
DNA: TGCGCCAGCAGTGGGCCAGGGAGTTTAAGAAATCAGCCCCAGCATTTT
CDR3: CASSGPGSLRNQPQHF

J: TRBJ2-6
V: TRBV6-1
size: NA
D: TRBD2
DNA: TGTGCCAGCAGCCACAGACTAGCGGGGGTCTCTGGGGCCAACGTCCTGACTTTC
CDR3: CASSHRLAGVSGANVLTF

J: TRBJ2-3
V: TRBV20-1
size: many
D: NA
DNA: TGCAGTGCTAGCCCTATACTAGGTACAGATACGCAGTATTTT
CDR3: CSASPILGTDTQYF

J: TRBJ2-7
V: TRBV20-1
size: few
D: TRBD1
DNA: TGCAGTGCTAGAAAGGGACAGGCTCTCTACGAGCAGTACTTC
CDR3: CSARKGQALYEQYF

J: TRBJ1-2
V: TRBV2
size: few
D: TRBD1
DNA: TGTGCCAGCATCGGGGGTCGGACAGGGAGGTATGGCTACACCTTC
CDR3: CASIGGRTGRYGYTF

J: TRBJ2-3
V: TRBV12-1
size: NA
D: NA
DNA: TGTGCCAGCAGCTTTGTTCCTAGCGGGGGAGGAGATACGCAGTATTTT
CDR3: CASSFVPSGGGDTQYF

J: TRBJ2-7
V: TRBV20-1
size: NA
D: NA
DNA: TGCAGTGCTAGAGGCGGGGCAGGTCTTGAGCAGTACTTC
CDR3: CSARGGAGLEQYF

J: TRBJ2-3
V: TRBV5-6
size: many
D: TRBD2
DNA: TGTGCCAGCAGCTTGGTAGCGGGGGGTCTGTCGCAGTATTTT
CDR3: CASSLVAGGLSQYF

J: TRBJ2-3
V: TRBV5-1
size: many
D: TRBD2
DNA: TGCGCCAGCAGCTTGGGGACTAGCGGAGATACGCAGTATTTT
CDR3: CASSLGTSGDTQYF

J: TRBJ1-6
V: TRBV5-4
size: many
D: NA
DNA: TGTGCCAGCAGCTTGAAACAGATCAATTCACCCCTCCACTTT
CDR3: CASSLKQINSPLHF

J: TRBJ2-1
V: TRBV11-1
size: NA
D: NA
DNA: TGTGCCAGCAGCTTAGTCCCTTTATACTACAATGAGCAGTTCTTC
CDR3: CASSLVPLYYNEQFF